Listed here are 31 T cell receptor beta chains from one sample, sequenced in a study of cytomegalovirus exposure and HLA in healthy donors. The PCR employed 60 Vbeta primers together with 13 Jbeta primers. Generated by immunoSEQ multiplex PCR, the TCRdb table keeps only in-frame clones and is missing some. The data show roughly 100,000 clones, 83% seen once. The sample taken for sequencing was PBMCs. These receptors were taken from a man between 18 and 29 years old in good health and CMV-seronegative.

The rearrangement links TRBV25-1 to TRBJ1-2; D is undetermined. CDR3 length: 16 amino acids. The germline V gene encodes CDR1 MGHDK and CDR2 SYGVNS. Between the trimmed V and J ends, which lost 0 bases and 4 bases, there was a span of 15 bases. The CDR3 is CASSEYRSGGFYGYTF. CDR3 in DNA: TGTGCCAGCAGTGAATATCGGTCGGGCGGGTTCTATGGCTACACCTTC.

The chain has TRBV29-1 and TRBJ1-1, with 9 bases aligning to TRBD1. The CDR3 spans 15 residues. Losses at the gene ends were 5 bases for V and 4 bases for J; bases not matched to a gene: 11. Germline assignment: CDR1 SQVTM and CDR2 ANQGSEA. The CDR3: CSVHIYRGRVTEAFF. The CDR3 DNA follows: TGCAGCGTTCATATCTACAGGGGGCGGGTCACTGAAGCTTTCTTT.

V gene TRBV7-9 combines with J gene TRBJ1-1; D may be TRBD1 (5 bases). V lost 6 bases and J 7 bases, leaving 15 bases between the germline ends. The germline V gene has CDR1 SEHNR and CDR2 FQNEAQ (reference sequence). This CDR3 has 13 amino acids. CDR3 in amino acids: CASSRDSRDEAFF. The CDR3 DNA sequence: TGTGCCAGCAGTCGTGACAGTCGCGATGAAGCTTTCTTT. Full variable domain (missing parts from reference TRBV7-9 and TRBJ1-1): DTGVSQNPRHKITKRGQNVTFRCDPISEHNRLYWYRQTLGQGPEFLTYFQNEAQLEKSRLLSDRFSAERPKGSFSTLEIQRTEQGDSAMYLCASSRDSRDEAFFGQGTRLTVV.

The chain carries TRBV4-3 and TRBJ2-5, with 10 bases that match TRBD2. The germline V gene has CDR1 LGHNA and CDR2 YSLEER. The CDR3 has 15 amino acids. V gave up 1 base and J gave up 5 bases; unmatched junction bases: 4. CDR3 bases: TGCGCCAGCAGCCAAGGGCTAGCGGGAGTCGAGACCCAGTACTTC. This gives the protein CASSQGLAGVETQYF.

The rearrangement uses TRBV12-5 and TRBJ1-5, with 7 positions matching TRBD1. CDR1 is LGHNT, CDR2 FRNRAP, per germline. The trim removed 4 bases at V and 0 bases at J, leaving 9 bases unmatched. This CDR3 is 17 amino acids long. CDR3: CASGSTGSEYSNQPQHF. In nucleotides, the CDR3 is TGTGCTAGTGGTTCGACAGGGTCGGAATATAGCAATCAGCCCCAGCATTTT. Drawing the rest from reference TRBV12-5 and TRBJ1-5, the complete variable domain is DARVTQTPRHKVTEMGQEVTMRCQPILGHNTVFWYRQTMMQGLELLAYFRNRAPLDDSGMPKDRFSAEMPDATLATLKIQPSEPRDSAVYFCASGSTGSEYSNQPQHFGDGTRLSIL.

The V and J genes are TRBV2 and TRBJ1-1; no reliable D call. V lost 3 bases, J lost 7 bases, and 15 bases lay in between. Germline lookup yields CDR1 SNHLY and CDR2 FYNNEI. The length of the CDR3 is 14 residues. The CDR3 DNA reads as TGTGCCAGCAGTGAGGGAGTGGGTTTTGGTGAAGCTTTCTTT. It specifies CASSEGVGFGEAFF.

In its sample, this clone was seen a few times. The same CDR3 arises from other DNA sequences in this sample as well. The CDR3 bases are TGTGCCAGCAGTGACGGCGGATCGACCGGGGAGCTGTTTTTT. It encodes CASSDGGSTGELFF. The rearrangement links TRBV6-4 to TRBJ2-2; D call uncertain. CDR1 and CDR2 from the germline V gene are MRHNA and SNTAGT. CDR3 length equals 14 residues. V was trimmed by 2 bases and J by 5 bases, leaving 9 bases between them.

The J gene is TRBJ2-7, the V gene TRBV12-2; TRBD2 is taken as the D call from the table, unchecked against the DNA. TRBV12-2 is a pseudogene locus. The CDR3 runs to 18 residues. The CDR3 region is CASRSATSGSSLSYEQYF. The CDR3, as DNA: TGTGCAAGTCGCTCAGCGACTAGCGGAAGCTCCCTTTCCTACGAGCAGTACTTC.

In its sample, this clone was seen a few times. V gene TRBV4-3 combines with J gene TRBJ1-2; no firm D call. The germline V gene has CDR1 LGHNA and CDR2 YSLEER. Trimming pared 1 base from V and 9 bases from J, leaving 12 bases between. The CDR3 loop spans 13 amino acids. This chain's CDR3 is CASSQVSRRSYTF. As DNA, the CDR3 is TGCGCCAGCAGCCAAGTATCTAGGAGAAGCTACACCTTC.

The gene calls are TRBV2 and TRBJ1-2; 9 bases agree with TRBD1. The junction had 4 bases not matched to a gene; V was cut back by 4 bases and J by 7 bases. This CDR3 region has 13 residues. Germline V gene lookup returns CDR1 SNHLY and CDR2 FYNNEI. The CDR3 bases are TGTGCCAGCAGTGCCTGGGACAGGGTTGGCTACACCTTC. As protein: CASSAWDRVGYTF.

The chain has TRBV28 and TRBJ2-1; 9 bases agree with TRBD1. Germline V gene lookup returns CDR1 MDHEN and CDR2 SYDVKM. With 5 bases clipped from V and 3 bases from J, the junction kept 8 bases outside the gene matches. This CDR3 contains 16 residues. CDR3: CASSLLRTGDYNEQFF. The CDR3 DNA follows: TGTGCCAGCAGTCTCCTCAGGACAGGGGACTACAATGAGCAGTTCTTC.

The chain links TRBV11-2 to TRBJ1-1; D uncertain. Trimming left V 4 bases short and J 1 base short, with 10 bases between. The CDR3 contains 14 residues. Germline V gene lookup returns CDR1 SGHAT and CDR2 FQNNGV. The CDR3: CASSWRSQNTEAFF. The CDR3 DNA sequence: TGTGCCAGCAGCTGGAGGTCCCAGAACACTGAAGCTTTCTTT.

The V call is TRBV6-4, the J call TRBJ2-1; D is perhaps TRBD2 (5 bases). CDR3 length: 15 amino acids. Germline CDR1 and CDR2: MRHNA and SNTAGT. The germline V and J ends were trimmed by 5 bases and 2 bases, with 13 bases remaining between them. The DNA of the CDR3 is TGTGCCAGCAGTCCCTCGGAGCGGCCCTACAATGAGCAGTTCTTC. The encoded protein is CASSPSERPYNEQFF.

CDR3: CASGFERPPGEQYF. CDR3 bases: TGTGCTAGTGGTTTCGAGCGGCCCCCCGGGGAGCAGTACTTC. This chain joins TRBV12-5 and TRBJ2-7; a possible D gene is TRBD2 (5 bases). Trimming removed 3 bases at V and 7 bases at J, with 16 bases between. The germline V gene has CDR1 LGHNT and CDR2 FRNRAP. CDR3 size: 14 residues.

This clone appeared a single time. V and J are TRBV19 and TRBJ1-5; 9 bases align to TRBD1. This CDR3 contains 18 residues. After removal of 7 bases from V and 2 bases from J, the junction contained 15 bases not matched to a gene. Germline CDR1 LNHDA, CDR2 SQIVND (reference sequence). For the CDR3, the DNA is TGTGCCAGTACTACCGGTCGGGACAGGGATTTGGGCAATCAGCCCCAGCATTTT. Translation: CASTTGRDRDLGNQPQHF.

The rearrangement uses TRBV7-9 and TRBJ2-7; D perhaps matches TRBD2 (5 bases). Germline V CDR1 and CDR2: SEHNR, FQNEAQ (reference sequence). With 5 bases removed from V and 5 bases from J, the gap between germline ends came to 16 bases. This CDR3 spans 14 amino acids. CDR3 residues: CASSTGNDGNEQYF. As DNA, the CDR3 is TGTGCCAGCAGCACCGGGAATGACGGGAACGAGCAGTACTTC.

V gene TRBV27 combines with J gene TRBJ1-1, with 7 bases that match TRBD1. Trimming removed 5 bases from V and 3 bases from J; junction bases left unmatched: 9. The CDR3 spans 15 residues. Germline V gene data show CDR1 as MNHEY and CDR2 as SMNVEV (reference sequence). The CDR3 bases are TGTGCCAGCAGTCCTCTCAGGGGGAGTGACACTGAAGCTTTCTTT. Translation gives CASSPLRGSDTEAFF.

The rearrangement joins TRBV6-1 to TRBJ2-2, with a tentative D call TRBD2 (5 bases). Germline-derived CDR1 and CDR2 are MNHNS and SASEGT. V was shortened by 11 bases and J by 6 bases, with 22 bases between the two germline ends. This CDR3 has 15 amino acids. The CDR3 protein is CALSTGLALPGELFF. CDR3 DNA sequence: TGTGCCCTCTCCACCGGGCTAGCATTACCCGGGGAGCTGTTTTTT.

This chain joins TRBV30 and TRBJ2-7; 11 nucleotides line up with TRBD1. Trimming cost V 1 base and J 6 bases; bases outside gene matches: 5. CDR3 length equals 14 residues. The germline CDR1 and CDR2 sequences are GTSNPN and SVGIG (reference sequence). The CDR3 DNA is TGTGCCTGGAGTGAAGGGACAGGGGGGTTCGAGCAGTACTTC. It yields the protein CAWSEGTGGFEQYF.

The J gene is TRBJ2-1, the V gene TRBV2; 7 nucleotides line up with TRBD1. The CDR3 length is 15 residues. V was pared by 4 bases and J by 4 bases, with 7 bases of the junction left unmatched. Per germline, CDR1 SNHLY and CDR2 FYNNEI. The CDR3 sequence is CASSADRRNYNEQFF. CDR3 coding DNA: TGTGCCAGCAGTGCGGACAGGCGTAATTACAATGAGCAGTTCTTC.

The chain recombines TRBV6-5 with TRBJ2-7; possibly TRBD2 for D (6 bases). Trimming removed 4 bases from V and 4 bases from J, with 20 bases in between. This CDR3 has 16 residues. Germline CDR1 MNHEY, CDR2 SVGAGI. CDR3 coding DNA: TGTGCCAGCAGTTTTACTTCCGGGACTCGTGCTTACGAGCAGTACTTC. Residues: CASSFTSGTRAYEQYF.

This clone was picked up a small number of times. J is TRBJ2-7 and V is TRBV11-3; TRBD1 matches 11 bases. This CDR3 spans 18 amino acids. CDR1 is SGHNT, CDR2 YENEEA, per germline. Germline trimming cut 0 bases from V and 1 base from J; bases unmatched to any gene: 8. The CDR3 DNA sequence: TGTGCCAGCAGCTTAGAGAGGCGGGGACAGGGGGTATCCTACGAGCAGTACTTC. It is translated as CASSLERRGQGVSYEQYF.

The sample holds a few counts of this clone. The chain uses TRBV7-9 and TRBJ1-2; perhaps TRBD1 as D (6 bases). The CDR3 sequence is 15 residues long. Trimming left V 3 bases short and J 5 bases short, with 16 bases between. Germline CDR1 is SEHNR and CDR2 is FQNEAQ (reference sequence). The CDR3 sequence: CASSLPGQPVYGYTF. Written as DNA, the CDR3 is TGTGCCAGCAGCTTGCCGGGACAACCGGTATATGGCTACACCTTC. The whole variable domain, filled in from reference TRBV7-9 and TRBJ1-2, reads DTGVSQNPRHKITKRGQNVTFRCDPISEHNRLYWYRQTLGQGPEFLTYFQNEAQLEKSRLLSDRFSAERPKGSFSTLEIQRTEQGDSAMYLCASSLPGQPVYGYTFGSGTRLTVV.

The chain has TRBV29-1 and TRBJ2-5; 9 positions agree with TRBD1. Unmatched junction bases numbered 11, after V lost 7 bases and J lost 5 bases. This CDR3 comprises 14 residues. Germline V gene data show CDR1 as SQVTM and CDR2 as ANQGSEA. CDR3 DNA sequence: TGCAGCGCGGACAGGGGCCCCTTGGGGGAGACCCAGTACTTC. This sequence encodes CSADRGPLGETQYF.

The chain has TRBV5-1 and TRBJ2-3; 7 nucleotides agree with TRBD2. The V gene's germline CDR1 is SGHRS and CDR2 YFSETQ. The J segment lost 5 bases and the V segment lost 5 bases, leaving 14 bases of the junction unmatched. This CDR3 region has 16 residues. The CDR3: CASRSGRWEGLDTQYF. In DNA form, the CDR3 reads TGCGCCAGCAGATCAGGACGGTGGGAGGGATTAGATACGCAGTATTTT.

This clone was seen just once. Other DNA sequences in this specimen translate into the identical CDR3. J is TRBJ2-7 and V is TRBV9, with 7 bases matching TRBD2. This CDR3 has 14 residues. V gave up 0 bases and J gave up 2 bases; unmatched junction bases: 2. The germline V gene has CDR1 SGDLS and CDR2 YYNGEE. DNA for the CDR3: TGTGCCAGCAGCGTAGCGGGGGGTCCCTACGAGCAGTACTTC. Translating it yields CASSVAGGPYEQYF.

The chain is built from TRBV18 and TRBJ1-4, with 7 bases identical to TRBD1. CDR3 length equals 16 residues. The germline CDR1 and CDR2 sequences are KGHSH and LQKENI. After removal of 5 bases from V and 0 bases from J, the junction contained 6 bases not matched to a gene. This CDR3 reads CASSTRQGSTNEKLFF. The CDR3 nucleotides read TGTGCCAGCTCAACGCGACAGGGCTCAACTAATGAAAAACTGTTTTTT.

The chain joins TRBV5-1 to TRBJ2-3, with 8 bases matching TRBD1. Germline trimming cut 2 bases from V and 4 bases from J; bases unmatched to any gene: 9. Germline CDR1 SGHRS, CDR2 YFSETQ. This CDR3 region has 16 residues. The CDR3 nucleotides are TGCGCCAGCAGCTTTAGGACAGGGAGTGGCGCAGATACGCAGTATTTT. Its translation is CASSFRTGSGADTQYF.

The chain combines TRBV27 with TRBJ1-5; 10 nucleotides line up with TRBD1. Germline V gives CDR1 MNHEY, CDR2 SMNVEV (reference sequence). V dropped 2 bases and J dropped 3; count of bases not matched to a gene: 1. The CDR3 consists of 15 residues. This CDR3 reads CASSLGTGVNQPQHF. CDR3 sequence (DNA): TGTGCCAGCAGTTTAGGGACAGGGGTCAATCAGCCCCAGCATTTT.

V is TRBV6-5 and J is TRBJ2-3; perhaps TRBD1 as D (5 bases). V was clipped by 2 bases and J by 4 bases, with 13 bases between them. CDR1 and CDR2 from the germline V gene are MNHEY and SVGAGI. CDR3 length equals 15 residues. In DNA form, the CDR3 reads TGTGCCAGCAGTTACAGGCAGGGTCTGGCAGATACGCAGTATTTT. Amino acid sequence: CASSYRQGLADTQYF.

The chain combines TRBV5-4 with TRBJ1-3; no firm D call. The CDR3 runs 16 residues. Trimming removed 3 bases at V and 0 bases at J, with 13 bases between. Per germline, CDR1 SGHNT and CDR2 YYREEE (reference sequence). The CDR3 DNA reads TGTGCCAGCAGCTCGCAGGTACGGGGCTCTGGAAACACCATATATTTT. Protein: CASSSQVRGSGNTIYF.